The 31 T cell receptor beta chains below were found in one sample sequenced in a study of blood T cell repertoires in COVID-19. Generated by immunoSEQ multiplex PCR, the TCRdb table keeps only in-frame clones and is missing some. Among around 290,000 clones listed, about 89% were seen once. Input material: PBMCs or T cells enriched from blood (not recorded which). The receptors were sampled from a woman in her 40s who had recovered from COVID-19.

V usage is TRBV3-1 (or the pseudogene TRBV3-2) and J usage is TRBJ2-3; maybe TRBD2 (5 bases). Deletions cut 4 bases from V and 3 bases from J, with 14 bases between. The CDR3 is made up of 15 amino acids. Germline V lookup: CDR1 LGHDT, CDR2 YNNKEL (reference sequence). The chain's CDR3 is CASSPLRPGTDTQYF. CDR3 nucleotide sequence: TGTGCCAGCAGCCCACTTCGGCCGGGGACAGATACGCAGTATTTT.

About this clone: This sample also contains other DNA sequences that code for the same CDR3. The rearrangement links TRBV2 to TRBJ2-3; TRBD2 agrees at 11 bases. The CDR3 extends over 14 amino acids. V lost 6 bases and J lost 1; bases outside the gene matches: 0. The germline gives CDR1 SNHLY, CDR2 FYNNEI. Written as DNA, the CDR3 is TGTGCCAGCAGGACTAGCGGGGGCACAGATACGCAGTATTTT. The encoded protein is CASRTSGGTDTQYF.

The CDR3 spells CASYRAGANYGYTF. As DNA, the CDR3 is TGTGCCAGCTACAGGGCCGGAGCTAACTATGGCTACACCTTC. The gene calls are TRBV6-5 and TRBJ1-2; D might be TRBD1 (6 bases). Germline V gene sequence: CDR1 MNHEY, CDR2 SVGAGI. V was trimmed by 8 bases and J by 0 bases, leaving 13 bases between them. CDR3 length equals 14 residues.

The V gene is TRBV7-2, the J gene TRBJ1-2; no reliable D call. This CDR3 comprises 15 residues. V was cut by 1 base and J by 0 bases, with 9 bases left in between. CDR1 SGHTA and CDR2 FQGNSA come from the germline V gene. The DNA for the CDR3 is TGTGCCAGCAGCTTAGAAGTCCTATCTAACTATGGCTACACCTTC. It codes for CASSLEVLSNYGYTF.

The rearrangement uses TRBV27 and TRBJ2-1, with D perhaps TRBD1 (5 bases). Trimming cost V 7 bases and J 1 base, with 20 bases left between them. The CDR3 loop spans 17 amino acids. Germline loops: CDR1 MNHEY, CDR2 SMNVEV (reference sequence). CDR3 amino acids: CASTVGRYRGSYNEQFF. As DNA, the CDR3 is TGTGCCAGCACTGTGGGTCGGTATAGGGGATCCTACAATGAGCAGTTCTTC.

J is TRBJ1-2 and V is TRBV14, with no clear D. The V end lost 4 bases, the J end lost 2 bases, and 11 bases lay between the germline ends. The CDR3 is made up of 14 amino acids. Germline V gene sequence: CDR1 SGHDN, CDR2 FVKESK. For the CDR3, the DNA is TGTGCCAGCAGCCGATCACAATCGAACTATGGCTACACCTTC. Translating gives CASSRSQSNYGYTF.

V and J are TRBV5-1 and TRBJ2-5; 9 nucleotides agree with TRBD2. Unmatched junction bases numbered 7, after V lost 0 bases and J lost 4 bases. In germline, CDR1 is SGHRS, CDR2 YFSETQ. This CDR3 is built from 16 residues. This CDR3 reads CASSLDPRGGRETQYF. The DNA of the CDR3 is TGCGCCAGCAGCTTGGACCCGCGGGGGGGCCGAGAGACCCAGTACTTC.

The chain uses TRBV6-5 and TRBJ1-2; 9 bases line up with TRBD1. This CDR3 has 15 amino acids. With 6 bases clipped from V and 6 bases from J, the junction kept 11 bases outside the gene matches. The germline V gene has CDR1 MNHEY and CDR2 SVGAGI. The CDR3 DNA reads as TGTGCCAGCAGACAACACGGGACAGGGAGGGATGGCTACACCTTC. Translating it yields CASRQHGTGRDGYTF.

V gene TRBV6-2 or TRBV6-3 combines with J gene TRBJ2-7; D is unclear. Deletions cut 3 bases from V and 2 bases from J, with 8 bases between. The germline CDR1 and CDR2 sequences are MNHEY and SVGEGT. The CDR3 is made up of 13 amino acids. The CDR3 loop reads CASSYTLTYEQYF. DNA for the CDR3: TGTGCCAGCAGTTATACCCTAACCTACGAGCAGTACTTC.

This chain joins TRBV7-2 and TRBJ1-3, with D unresolved. Per germline, CDR1 SGHTA and CDR2 FQGNSA. The V end was cut by 1 base, the J end by 5 bases, with 12 bases between. This CDR3 has 15 amino acids. CDR3 nucleotide sequence: TGTGCCAGCAGCTTAGGGGGAGGCGGGAGAAACACCATATATTTT. Translation: CASSLGGGGRNTIYF.

The chain employs TRBV21-1 and TRBJ1-6; TRBD1 is the table's D call and was not checked against the DNA. TRBV21-1 is a documented pseudogene. CDR3 size: 19 residues. This chain's CDR3 is CASSKKLPLTGRDNSPLHF. CDR3 coding DNA: TGTGCCAGCAGCAAAAAGCTGCCTTTGACAGGAAGAGACAATTCACCCCTCCACTTT.

The genes are TRBV10-1 and TRBJ2-2; D might be TRBD2 (6 bases). The V gene lost 0 bases and the J gene lost 7 bases, with 12 bases spanning the gap. The CDR3 sequence is 15 residues long. The germline V gene has CDR1 WNHNN and CDR2 SYGVQD (reference sequence). The CDR3 reads CASSESGGPGGELFF. The CDR3 region has the DNA TGCGCCAGCAGTGAGTCAGGAGGGCCCGGCGGGGAGCTGTTTTTT.

The chain carries TRBV6-5 and TRBJ2-2; D is possibly TRBD1 (5 bases). Germline CDR1 is MNHEY and CDR2 is SVGAGI. This CDR3 spans 15 amino acids. With 6 bases removed from V and 5 bases from J, the gap between germline ends came to 16 bases. The DNA of the CDR3 is TGTGCCAGCAGCACCGACAGCCCACCGACCGGGGAGCTGTTTTTT. It specifies CASSTDSPPTGELFF.

CDR3 sequence (DNA): TGTGCCAGCAGTTTATACTTCCAAAGTGAAGCTTTCTTT. Its protein product is CASSLYFQSEAFF. The chain is built from TRBV27 and TRBJ1-1; D gene uncertain. Germline V gene sequence: CDR1 MNHEY, CDR2 SMNVEV (reference sequence). The CDR3 covers 13 residues. V lost 1 base and J 7 bases, leaving 10 bases between the germline ends.

This clone has just a few counts. This chain uses TRBV6-5 with TRBJ1-2; 7 bases are a match to TRBD1. Germline CDR1 reads MNHEY; CDR2 reads SVGAGI. The CDR3 totals 14 residues. Trimming cost V 3 bases and J 5 bases; bases outside gene matches: 6. As DNA, the CDR3 is TGTGCCAGCAGTTATGACAGGGCTCCTTATGGCTACACCTTC. Encoded protein: CASSYDRAPYGYTF.

The chain is built from TRBV6-5 and TRBJ1-2; D unclear. The CDR3 length is 16 residues. The germline CDR1 and CDR2 sequences are MNHEY and SVGAGI. V dropped 0 bases and J dropped 2 bases, with 13 bases sitting between them. The DNA for the CDR3 is TGTGCCAGCAGTTACTCACAACAACAGATAAACTATGGCTACACCTTC. As protein: CASSYSQQQINYGYTF.

The chain couples TRBV5-1 to TRBJ2-7; 7 bases align to TRBD1. CDR1 and CDR2 (germline): SGHRS, YFSETQ. The J segment lost 2 bases and the V segment lost 4 bases, leaving 9 bases of the junction unmatched. This CDR3 is built from 15 residues. The CDR3 nucleotides are TGCGCCAGCAGCCCCCGACAGGGTGAGACCTACGAGCAGTACTTC. It codes for CASSPRQGETYEQYF.

V gene TRBV27 combines with J gene TRBJ1-1; D is ambiguous. Germline V lookup: CDR1 MNHEY, CDR2 SMNVEV (reference sequence). Deletions cut 6 bases from V and 2 bases from J, with 13 bases between. The CDR3 has 14 amino acids. CDR3 bases: TGTGCCAGCAGAGCCAGCGTCTTTAACACTGAAGCTTTCTTT. The encoded protein is CASRASVFNTEAFF.

This chain uses TRBV5-4 with TRBJ2-7, with 7 bases that match TRBD2. The V gene end was trimmed by 4 bases and the J gene end by 1 base; junction bases not matched to a gene: 11. The CDR3 has 16 amino acids. Per the germline V gene, CDR1 is SGHNT and CDR2 is YYREEE (reference sequence). The DNA for the CDR3 is TGTGCCAGCAGCCCGGTCGGGACGGGGGGATCCTACGAGCAGTACTTC. As protein: CASSPVGTGGSYEQYF.

The rearrangement uses TRBV10-3 and TRBJ2-3; D remains unclear. Trimming took 6 bases from V and 8 from J, leaving 12 bases between them. This CDR3 region has 12 residues. Germline V CDR1 and CDR2: ENHRY, SYGVKD. The CDR3 coding sequence is TGTGCCATCAGCGACGGTTCGGGTACGCAGTATTTT. Amino acids: CAISDGSGTQYF.

The chain uses TRBV3-1 (or the pseudogene TRBV3-2) and TRBJ1-2; no firm D call. The germline CDR1 and CDR2 sequences are LGHDT and YNNKEL (reference sequence). V lost 1 base and J lost 4, with 7 bases in between. This CDR3 spans 13 amino acids. The CDR3 is CASSQVRSYGYTF. The CDR3 DNA is TGTGCCAGCAGCCAAGTTAGGAGCTATGGCTACACCTTC.

The J gene is TRBJ2-6, the V gene TRBV19; 8 bases line up with TRBD1. Germline V gene data show CDR1 as LNHDA and CDR2 as SQIVND (reference sequence). The CDR3 loop spans 17 amino acids. V lost 9 bases, J lost 1 base, and 11 bases stayed unmatched. The CDR3 DNA reads as TGTGCCAGCCGACCGGGACAGGCACTATCTGGGGCCAACGTCCTGACTTTC. Translation: CASRPGQALSGANVLTF.

This chain connects TRBV3-1 (or the pseudogene TRBV3-2) to TRBJ1-2; no clear D gene. CDR1 is LGHDT and CDR2 is YNNKEL in the germline V gene (reference sequence). This CDR3 region has 15 residues. Trimming took off 5 bases at V and 6 bases at J, with 19 bases between the two ends. This CDR3 is CASSSRRVDVNGYTF. The CDR3 DNA is TGTGCCAGCAGCTCAAGGAGGGTGGACGTGAATGGCTACACCTTC.

This chain uses TRBV5-1 with TRBJ1-2; D is perhaps TRBD1 (5 bases). Germline V gene lookup returns CDR1 SGHRS and CDR2 YFSETQ. This CDR3 contains 16 residues. The V end lost 4 bases, the J end lost 6 bases, and 22 bases lay between the germline ends. The CDR3 sequence: CASSPVEGVRIDGYTF. CDR3 DNA: TGCGCCAGCAGCCCCGTTGAAGGGGTTAGGATCGATGGCTACACCTTC.

The chain recombines TRBV3-1 (or the pseudogene TRBV3-2) with TRBJ1-2; D remains unclear. The CDR3 runs to 11 residues. Germline-derived CDR1 and CDR2 are LGHDT and YNNKEL (reference sequence). Trimming shortened V by 2 bases and J by 7 bases, and 5 bases separated the two germline ends. The CDR3 here is CASSQSIGYTF. In nucleotides, the CDR3 is TGTGCCAGCAGCCAATCAATTGGCTACACCTTC.

The V and J genes are TRBV7-2 and TRBJ2-7; 12 bases are shared with TRBD2. Unmatched junction bases numbered 8, after V lost 6 bases and J lost 5 bases. The CDR3 length is 15 residues. Looked up from germline, CDR1 is SGHTA and CDR2 is FQGNSA. DNA of the CDR3: TGTGCCAGCAGTGCTGGACTAGCGGGAATCAACGAGCAGTACTTC. Translated, it gives CASSAGLAGINEQYF. Together with reference TRBV7-2 and TRBJ2-7, the CDR3 gives the full variable domain: GAGVSQSPSNKVTEKGKDVELRCDPISGHTALYWYRQSLGQGLEFLIYFQGNSAPDKSGLPSDRFSAERTGGSVSTLTIQRTQQEDSAVYLCASSAGLAGINEQYFGPGTRLTVT.

The chain recombines TRBV27 with TRBJ1-5; D gene unclear. Germline V gives CDR1 MNHEY, CDR2 SMNVEV (reference sequence). V dropped 3 bases and J dropped 4 bases, with 7 bases sitting between them. This CDR3 has 13 residues. CDR3 amino acids: CASSFYPNQPQHF. The CDR3, as DNA: TGTGCCAGCAGTTTTTATCCTAATCAGCCCCAGCATTTT.

The chain uses TRBV6-5 and TRBJ2-2, with D maybe TRBD2 (5 bases). The CDR3 is 12 amino acids. Trimming pared 7 bases from V and 3 bases from J, leaving 6 bases between. CDR1 MNHEY and CDR2 SVGAGI come from the germline V gene. The CDR3 sequence is CASISDTGELFF. Here the CDR3 DNA reads TGTGCCAGCATTAGCGACACCGGGGAGCTGTTTTTT.

The rearrangement joins TRBV2 to TRBJ2-1; D may be TRBD2 (6 bases). From germline, CDR1 is SNHLY and CDR2 FYNNEI. Trimming took off 5 bases at V and 4 bases at J, with 15 bases between the two ends. The CDR3 sequence is 15 residues long. The CDR3 sequence is CASSPLAAGYNEQFF. In DNA form, the CDR3 reads TGTGCCAGCAGTCCACTAGCCGCCGGATACAATGAGCAGTTCTTC.

This clone was found a few times. The rearrangement joins TRBV10-1 to TRBJ2-7, with 7 bases identical to TRBD1. V shed 2 bases, J shed 11 bases, and the junction held 9 bases outside the gene matches. The germline V gene encodes CDR1 WNHNN and CDR2 SYGVQD (reference sequence). This CDR3 has 13 amino acids. CDR3 amino acids: CASSETYGQAKYF. The CDR3 bases are TGCGCCAGCAGTGAGACCTACGGACAGGCTAAGTACTTC.

The chain is built from TRBV7-2 and TRBJ2-7; D is possibly TRBD1 (6 bases). This CDR3 has 14 residues. CDR1 and CDR2 (germline): SGHTA, FQGNSA. Trimming took 1 base from V and 2 from J, leaving 9 bases between them. The CDR3 protein is CASSLVRDTYEQYF. CDR3 DNA sequence: TGTGCCAGCAGCTTAGTCCGGGACACCTACGAGCAGTACTTC.